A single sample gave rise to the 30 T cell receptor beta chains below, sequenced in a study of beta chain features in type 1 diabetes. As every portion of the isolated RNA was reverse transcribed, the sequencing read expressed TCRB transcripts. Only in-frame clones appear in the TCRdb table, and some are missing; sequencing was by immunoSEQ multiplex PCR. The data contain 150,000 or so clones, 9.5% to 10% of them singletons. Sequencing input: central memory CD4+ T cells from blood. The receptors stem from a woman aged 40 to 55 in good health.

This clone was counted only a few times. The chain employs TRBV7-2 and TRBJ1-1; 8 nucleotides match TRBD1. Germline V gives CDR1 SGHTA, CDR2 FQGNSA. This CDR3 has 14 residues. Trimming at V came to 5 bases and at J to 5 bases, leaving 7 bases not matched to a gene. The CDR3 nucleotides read TGTGCCAGCAGCCTCAGGGGGCGCACGACTGAAGCTTTCTTT. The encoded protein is CASSLRGRTTEAFF.

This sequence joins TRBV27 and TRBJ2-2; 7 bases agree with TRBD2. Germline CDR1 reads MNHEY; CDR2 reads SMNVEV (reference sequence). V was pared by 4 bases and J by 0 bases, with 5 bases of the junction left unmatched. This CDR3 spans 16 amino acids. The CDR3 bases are TGTGCCAGCAGTTGGGGAGGGCAGACGAACACCGGGGAGCTGTTTTTT. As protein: CASSWGGQTNTGELFF.

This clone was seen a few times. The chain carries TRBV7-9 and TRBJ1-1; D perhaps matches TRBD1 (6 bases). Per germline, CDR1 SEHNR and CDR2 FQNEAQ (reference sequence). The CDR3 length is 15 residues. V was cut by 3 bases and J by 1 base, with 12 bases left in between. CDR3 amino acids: CASSFLAGANTEAFF. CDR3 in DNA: TGTGCCAGCAGCTTCTTGGCGGGGGCGAACACTGAAGCTTTCTTT.

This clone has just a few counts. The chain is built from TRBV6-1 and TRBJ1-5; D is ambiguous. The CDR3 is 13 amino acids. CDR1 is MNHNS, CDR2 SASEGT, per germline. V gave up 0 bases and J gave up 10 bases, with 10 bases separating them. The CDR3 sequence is CASSEASGLPQHF. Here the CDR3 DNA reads TGTGCCAGCAGTGAAGCGTCGGGTTTACCCCAGCATTTT.

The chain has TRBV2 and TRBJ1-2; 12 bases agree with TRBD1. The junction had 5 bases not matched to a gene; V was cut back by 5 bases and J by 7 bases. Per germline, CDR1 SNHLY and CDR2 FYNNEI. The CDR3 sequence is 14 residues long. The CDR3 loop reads CASSRDRGQGGYTF. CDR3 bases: TGTGCCAGCAGTAGGGACAGGGGGCAAGGTGGCTACACCTTC.

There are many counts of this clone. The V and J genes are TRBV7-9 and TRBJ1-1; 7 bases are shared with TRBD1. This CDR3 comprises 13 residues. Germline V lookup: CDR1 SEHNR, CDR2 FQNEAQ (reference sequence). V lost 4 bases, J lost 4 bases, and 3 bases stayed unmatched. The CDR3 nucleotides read TGTGCCAGCAGCTGGCCAGGGGGCACTGAAGCTTTCTTT. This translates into CASSWPGGTEAFF.

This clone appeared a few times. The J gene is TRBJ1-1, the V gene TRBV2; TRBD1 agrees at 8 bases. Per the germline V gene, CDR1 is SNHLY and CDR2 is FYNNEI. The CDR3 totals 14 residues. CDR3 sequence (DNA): TGTGGGGCTCAGGGGGCAAGGGTGAACACTGAAGCTTTCTTT. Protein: CGAQGARVNTEAFF.

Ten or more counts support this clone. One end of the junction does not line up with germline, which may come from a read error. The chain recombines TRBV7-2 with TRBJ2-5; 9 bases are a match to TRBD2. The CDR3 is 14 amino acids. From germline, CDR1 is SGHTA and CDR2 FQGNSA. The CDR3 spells CASSLVLASGALHF. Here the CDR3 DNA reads TGTGCCAGCAGCTTAGTTCTAGCTAGCGGGGCGCTACACTTC.

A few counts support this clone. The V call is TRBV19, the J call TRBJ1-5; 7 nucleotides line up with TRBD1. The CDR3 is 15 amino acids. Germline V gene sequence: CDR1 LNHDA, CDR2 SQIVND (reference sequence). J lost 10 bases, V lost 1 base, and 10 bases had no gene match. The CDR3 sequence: CASSIGQGGQSPQHF. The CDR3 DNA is TGTGCCAGTAGTATAGGACAGGGAGGACAAAGCCCCCAGCATTTT.

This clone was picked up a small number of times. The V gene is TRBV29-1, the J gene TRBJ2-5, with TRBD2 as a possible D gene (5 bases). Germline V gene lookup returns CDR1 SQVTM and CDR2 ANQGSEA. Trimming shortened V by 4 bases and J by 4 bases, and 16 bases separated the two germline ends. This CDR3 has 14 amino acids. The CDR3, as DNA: TGCAGCGTTGTGGGCGGGCGTAATGGAGAGACCCAGTACTTC. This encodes CSVVGGRNGETQYF. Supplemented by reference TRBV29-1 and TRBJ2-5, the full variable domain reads SAVISQKPSRDICQRGTSLTIQCQVDSQVTMMFWYRQQPGQSLTLIATANQGSEATYESGFVIDKFPISRPNLTFSTLTVSNMSPEDSSIYLCSVVGGRNGETQYFGPGTRLLVL.

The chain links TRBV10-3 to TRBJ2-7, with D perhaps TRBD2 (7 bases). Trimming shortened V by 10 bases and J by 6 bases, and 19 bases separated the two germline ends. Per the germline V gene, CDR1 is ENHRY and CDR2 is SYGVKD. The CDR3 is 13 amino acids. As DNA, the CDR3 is TGTGCCAGCCGGGGGGAGGGGGGGACCGAGCAGTACTTC. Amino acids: CASRGEGGTEQYF.

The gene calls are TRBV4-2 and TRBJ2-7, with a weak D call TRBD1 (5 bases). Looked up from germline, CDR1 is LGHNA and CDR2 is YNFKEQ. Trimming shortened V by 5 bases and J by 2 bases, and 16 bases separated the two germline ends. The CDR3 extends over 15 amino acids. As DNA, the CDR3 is TGTGCCAGCAGCTTGAGCAGGGAAGTCCCCTACGAGCAGTACTTC. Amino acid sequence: CASSLSREVPYEQYF.

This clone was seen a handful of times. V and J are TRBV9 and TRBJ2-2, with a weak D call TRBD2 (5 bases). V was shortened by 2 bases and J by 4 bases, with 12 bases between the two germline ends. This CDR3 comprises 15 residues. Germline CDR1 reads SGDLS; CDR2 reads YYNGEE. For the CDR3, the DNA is TGTGCCAGCAGCGTTAGCGCCAGTGGCACCGGGGAGCTGTTTTTT. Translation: CASSVSASGTGELFF.

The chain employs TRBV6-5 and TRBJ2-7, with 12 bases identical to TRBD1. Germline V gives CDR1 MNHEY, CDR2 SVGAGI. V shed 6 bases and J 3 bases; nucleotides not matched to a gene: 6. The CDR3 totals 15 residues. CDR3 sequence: CASRPGTGGFYEQYF. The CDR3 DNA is TGTGCCAGCAGGCCCGGGACAGGGGGCTTCTACGAGCAGTACTTC.

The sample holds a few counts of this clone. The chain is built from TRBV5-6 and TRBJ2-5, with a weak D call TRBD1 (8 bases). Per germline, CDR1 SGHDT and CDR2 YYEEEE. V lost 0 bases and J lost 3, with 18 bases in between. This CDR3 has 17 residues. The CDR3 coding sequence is TGTGCCAGCAGCTTGGTGACGTACAGGGGGGGGGAAGAGACCCAGTACTTC. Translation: CASSLVTYRGGEETQYF.

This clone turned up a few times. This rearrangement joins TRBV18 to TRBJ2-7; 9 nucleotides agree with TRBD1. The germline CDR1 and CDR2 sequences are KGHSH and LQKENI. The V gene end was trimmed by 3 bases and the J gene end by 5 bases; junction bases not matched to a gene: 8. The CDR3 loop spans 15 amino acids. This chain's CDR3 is CASSPAGTGPHEQYF. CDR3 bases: TGTGCCAGCTCACCTGCCGGGACAGGGCCCCACGAGCAGTACTTC.

CDR3 amino acids: CASSLACQETQYF. The CDR3 nucleotides are TGCGCCAGCAGCTTGGCATGCCAAGAGACCCAGTACTTC. This sequence joins TRBV5-1 and TRBJ2-5, with D unclear. V gave up 0 bases and J gave up 1 base, with 4 bases separating them. In germline, CDR1 is SGHRS, CDR2 YFSETQ. This CDR3 comprises 13 residues.

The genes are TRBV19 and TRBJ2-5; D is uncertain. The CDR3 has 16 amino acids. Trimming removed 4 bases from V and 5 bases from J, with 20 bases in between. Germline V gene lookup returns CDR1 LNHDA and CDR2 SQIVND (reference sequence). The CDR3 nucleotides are TGTGCCAGTAGTAACTACTTTAGGCACTTGTATGAGACCCAGTACTTC. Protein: CASSNYFRHLYETQYF.

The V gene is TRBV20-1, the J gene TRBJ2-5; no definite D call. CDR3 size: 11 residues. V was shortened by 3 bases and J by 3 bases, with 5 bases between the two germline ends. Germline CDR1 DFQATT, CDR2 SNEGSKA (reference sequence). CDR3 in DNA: TGCAGTGCTAGCCACAAAGAGACCCAGTACTTC. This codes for CSASHKETQYF.

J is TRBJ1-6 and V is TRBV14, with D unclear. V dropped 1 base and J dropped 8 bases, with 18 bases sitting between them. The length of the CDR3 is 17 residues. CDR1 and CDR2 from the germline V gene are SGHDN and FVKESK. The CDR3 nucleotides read TGTGCCAGCAGCCAAGTTGGTGTTTCTTATTCGGATTCACCCCTCCACTTT. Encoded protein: CASSQVGVSYSDSPLHF.

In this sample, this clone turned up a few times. The CDR3 loop reads CASSPQGDTGELFF. The CDR3 bases are TGCGCCAGCAGCCCACAGGGGGACACCGGGGAGCTGTTTTTT. The rearrangement joins TRBV5-1 to TRBJ2-2, with 8 bases identical to TRBD1. The ends lost 4 bases at V and 3 bases at J; junction bases unmatched: 2. Germline-derived CDR1 and CDR2 are SGHRS and YFSETQ. The CDR3 consists of 14 residues.

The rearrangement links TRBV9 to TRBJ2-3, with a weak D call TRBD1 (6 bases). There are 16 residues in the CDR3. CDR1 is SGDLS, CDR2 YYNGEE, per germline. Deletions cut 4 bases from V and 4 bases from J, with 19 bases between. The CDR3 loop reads CASSLDNRAAPDTQYF. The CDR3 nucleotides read TGTGCCAGCAGCCTAGACAACAGGGCAGCCCCAGATACGCAGTATTTT. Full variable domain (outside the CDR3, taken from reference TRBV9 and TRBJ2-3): DSGVTQTPKHLITATGQRVTLRCSPRSGDLSVYWYQQSLDQGLQFLIQYYNGEERAKGNILERFSAQQFPDLHSELNLSSLELGDSALYFCASSLDNRAAPDTQYFGPGTRLTVL.

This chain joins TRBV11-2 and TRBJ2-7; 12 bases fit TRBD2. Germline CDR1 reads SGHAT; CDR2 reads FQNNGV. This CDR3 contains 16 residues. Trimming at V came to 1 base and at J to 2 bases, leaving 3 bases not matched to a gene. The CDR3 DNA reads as TGTGCCAGCAGCTTAGCCCGACTAGCGGGGGCCTACGAGCAGTACTTC. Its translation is CASSLARLAGAYEQYF.

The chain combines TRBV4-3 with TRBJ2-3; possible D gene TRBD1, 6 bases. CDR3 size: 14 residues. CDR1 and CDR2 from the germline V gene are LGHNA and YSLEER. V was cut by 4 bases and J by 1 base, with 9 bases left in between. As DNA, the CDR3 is TGCGCCAGCAGCCGGACAGAGGGCACAGATACGCAGTATTTT. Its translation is CASSRTEGTDTQYF.

Here the CDR3 DNA reads TGTGCCATCAATCCGACTAGCGGGGGGGCAGCGGAGACCCAGTACTTC. It yields the protein CAINPTSGGAAETQYF. The chain carries TRBV10-3 and TRBJ2-5; TRBD2 aligns across 14 bases. The CDR3 length is 16 residues. Germline V gene data show CDR1 as ENHRY and CDR2 as SYGVKD. Losses at the gene ends were 7 bases for V and 5 bases for J; bases not matched to a gene: 9.

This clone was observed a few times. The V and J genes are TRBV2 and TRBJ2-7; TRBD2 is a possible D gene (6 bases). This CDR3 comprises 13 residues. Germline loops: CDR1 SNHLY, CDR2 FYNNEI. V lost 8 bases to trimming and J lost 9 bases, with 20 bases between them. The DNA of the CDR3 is TGTGCCAGCTGCGGAGGGGCGGGATACTTGCAGTACTTC. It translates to CASCGGAGYLQYF.

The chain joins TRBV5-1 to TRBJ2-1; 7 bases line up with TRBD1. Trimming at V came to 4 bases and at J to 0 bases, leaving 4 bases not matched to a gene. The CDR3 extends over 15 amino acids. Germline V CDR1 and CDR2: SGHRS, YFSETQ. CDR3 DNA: TGCGCCAGCAGCATAGGGACAGCCTCCTACAATGAGCAGTTCTTC. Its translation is CASSIGTASYNEQFF.

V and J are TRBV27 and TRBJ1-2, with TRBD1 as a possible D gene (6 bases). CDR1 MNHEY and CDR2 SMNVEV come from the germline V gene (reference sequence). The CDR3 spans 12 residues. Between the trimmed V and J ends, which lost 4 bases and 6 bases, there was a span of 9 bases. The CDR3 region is CASSSTGNGYTF. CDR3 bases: TGTGCCAGCAGTTCCACAGGGAATGGCTACACCTTC.

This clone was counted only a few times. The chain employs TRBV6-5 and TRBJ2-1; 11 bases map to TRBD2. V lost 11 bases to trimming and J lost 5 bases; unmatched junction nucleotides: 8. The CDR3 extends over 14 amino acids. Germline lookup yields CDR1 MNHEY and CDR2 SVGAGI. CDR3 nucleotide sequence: TGTGCCTCCCGACTAGCGGGGTTAGACAATGAGCAGTTCTTC. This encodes CASRLAGLDNEQFF.

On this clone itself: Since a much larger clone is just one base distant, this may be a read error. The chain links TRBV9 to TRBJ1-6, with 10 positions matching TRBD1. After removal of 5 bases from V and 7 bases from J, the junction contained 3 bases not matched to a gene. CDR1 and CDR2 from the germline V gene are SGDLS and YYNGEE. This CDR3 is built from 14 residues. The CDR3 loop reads CASSSGQGNSPLHF. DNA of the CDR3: TGTGCCAGCAGTTCGGGACAGGGGAATTCACCCCTCCACTTT.